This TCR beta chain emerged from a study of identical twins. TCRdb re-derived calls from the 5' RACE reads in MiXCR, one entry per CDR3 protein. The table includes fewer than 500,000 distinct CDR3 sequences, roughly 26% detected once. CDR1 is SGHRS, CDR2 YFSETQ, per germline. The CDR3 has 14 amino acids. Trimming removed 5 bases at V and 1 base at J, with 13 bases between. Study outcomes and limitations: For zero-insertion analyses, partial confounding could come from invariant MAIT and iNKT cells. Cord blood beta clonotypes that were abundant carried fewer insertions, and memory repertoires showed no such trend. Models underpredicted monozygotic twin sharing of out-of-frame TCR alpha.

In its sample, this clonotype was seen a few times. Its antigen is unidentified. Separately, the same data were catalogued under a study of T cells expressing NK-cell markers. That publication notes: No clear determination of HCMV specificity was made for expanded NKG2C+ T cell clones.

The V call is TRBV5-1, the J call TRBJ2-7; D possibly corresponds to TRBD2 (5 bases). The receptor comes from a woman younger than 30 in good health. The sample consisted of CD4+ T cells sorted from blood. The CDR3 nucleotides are TGCGCCAGCAGGGAACCGGGATCGTCCTACGAGCAGTACTTC. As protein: CASREPGSSYEQYF.